This T cell receptor beta chain was found in a study of blood T cell repertoires in COVID-19. Across the whole study: COVID-19 samples from acute and convalescent phases originated in the United States, Italy and Spain. From T cells, B-cell-depleted T cells, or PBMCs came the material, which was cDNA or gDNA.

Original methodology: Reference gene primer amplification yielded estimated nucleated cell counts. TCRdb keeps only in-frame clones here, not all; method: immunoSEQ multiplex PCR. From that table come the V and J calls and clone size; the DNA was used to work out D and trimming. The repertoire holds approximately 200,000 clones, 80% to 90% seen once, with about a tenth in the top ten. This CDR3 has 12 residues. V was shortened by 6 bases and J by 5 bases, with 10 bases between the two germline ends. Germline-derived CDR1 and CDR2 are SEHNR and FQNEAQ (reference sequence). The sequencing sample was made of peripheral blood. This chain connects TRBV7-9 to TRBJ1-1; D not certain. This sequence was found in a human donor with active or convalescent COVID-19. The donor label of this sample is uncertain. For the CDR3, the DNA is TGTGCCAGCAGGCTGGCGGAAACTGAAGCTTTCTTT. Amino acids: CASRLAETEAFF.